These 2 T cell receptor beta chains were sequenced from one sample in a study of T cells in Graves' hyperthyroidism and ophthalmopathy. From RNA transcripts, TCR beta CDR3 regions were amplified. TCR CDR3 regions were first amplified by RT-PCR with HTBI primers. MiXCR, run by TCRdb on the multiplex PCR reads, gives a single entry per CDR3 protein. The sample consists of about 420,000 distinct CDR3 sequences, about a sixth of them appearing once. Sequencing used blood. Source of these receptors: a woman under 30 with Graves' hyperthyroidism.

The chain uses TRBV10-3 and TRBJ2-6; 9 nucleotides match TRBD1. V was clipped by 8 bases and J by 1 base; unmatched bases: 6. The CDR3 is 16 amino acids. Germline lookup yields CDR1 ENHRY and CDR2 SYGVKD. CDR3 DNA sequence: TGTGCCATCGGGGGACAGGGCTTTTCTGGGGCCAACGTCCTGACTTTC. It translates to CAIGGQGFSGANVLTF.

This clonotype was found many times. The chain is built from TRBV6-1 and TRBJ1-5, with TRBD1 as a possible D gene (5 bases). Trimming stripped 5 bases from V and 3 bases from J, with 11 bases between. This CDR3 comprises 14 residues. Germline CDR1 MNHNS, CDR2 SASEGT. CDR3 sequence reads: CASSRDGTNQPQHF. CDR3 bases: TGTGCCAGCAGTCGGGACGGAACCAATCAGCCCCAGCATTTT.